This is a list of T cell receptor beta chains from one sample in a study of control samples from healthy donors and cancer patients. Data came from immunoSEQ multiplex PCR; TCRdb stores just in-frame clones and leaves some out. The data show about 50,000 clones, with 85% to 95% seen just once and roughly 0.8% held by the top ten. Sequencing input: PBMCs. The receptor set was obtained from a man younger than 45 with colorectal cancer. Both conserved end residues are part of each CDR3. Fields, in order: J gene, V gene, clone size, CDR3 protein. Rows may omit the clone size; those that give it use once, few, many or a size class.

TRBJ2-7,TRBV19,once,CASAPGQGWEQYF
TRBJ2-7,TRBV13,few,CASSLGLGQGVGEQYF
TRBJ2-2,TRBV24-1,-,CATSALAGANTGELFF
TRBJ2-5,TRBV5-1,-,CASSLEVRRGETQYF
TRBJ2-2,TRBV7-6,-,CASSTSLQGAGELFF
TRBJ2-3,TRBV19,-,CASRSGGTDTQYF
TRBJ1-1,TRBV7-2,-,CASSLGILMNTEAFF
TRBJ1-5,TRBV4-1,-,CASSQGFRSATVNQPQHF
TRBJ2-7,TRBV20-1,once,CSASPKGGGSLQYEQYF
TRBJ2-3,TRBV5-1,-,CASSPGGGGGTDTQYF
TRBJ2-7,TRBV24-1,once,CATSDGPPPYEQYF
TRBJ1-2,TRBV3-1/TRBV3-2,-,CASSQDPRAYGYTF
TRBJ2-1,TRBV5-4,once,CASSSGTNYNEQFF
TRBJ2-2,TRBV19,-,CASKGHSGTGELFF
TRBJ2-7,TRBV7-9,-,CASSLAVGLANEQYF
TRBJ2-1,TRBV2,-,CASSEADSWPRPYNEQFF
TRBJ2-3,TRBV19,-,CASSIDLEDTDTQYF
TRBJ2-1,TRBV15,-,CATSSEVDRGPHEQFF
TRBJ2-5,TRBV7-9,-,CASSDRQETQYF
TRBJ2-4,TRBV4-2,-,CASSQVTQAGLNIQYF
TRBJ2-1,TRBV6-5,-,CASSTDDNEQFF
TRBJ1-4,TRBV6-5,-,CASRANRGTNEKLFF
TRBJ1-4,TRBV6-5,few,CASSYRIPGGVEKLFF
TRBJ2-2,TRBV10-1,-,CASSESKWVSNTGELFF
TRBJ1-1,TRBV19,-,CASTSTLNTEAFF
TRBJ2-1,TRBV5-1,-,CASSLGTSLTYNEQFF
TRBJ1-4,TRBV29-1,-,CSVGELLEEKLFF
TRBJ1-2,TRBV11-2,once,CASSLEPSTNYGYTF
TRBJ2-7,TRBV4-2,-,CASSHPWETGGSYEQYF
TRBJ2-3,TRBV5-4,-,CASSQKFRGVRDTQYF
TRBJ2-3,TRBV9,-,CASSPRAGDRTDTQYF
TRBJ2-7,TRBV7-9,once,CASSSPRGVSYEQYF
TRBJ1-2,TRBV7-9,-,CASSSTPSRDVAYGYTF
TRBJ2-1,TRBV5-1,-,CASSVLAGANNEQFF